This is a list of T cell receptor beta chains from one sample in a study of CD8 T cells in ankylosing spondylitis. TCRdb re-derived calls from the 5' RACE reads in MiXCR, one entry per CDR3 protein. The sample contains approximately 38,000 distinct CDR3 sequences, around 2.9% of which appear only once. What was sequenced was blood, either unsorted or a sorted T cell fraction (not recorded which). All receptors derive from a male donor with ankylosing spondylitis or in good health (not recorded which). Both conserved end residues are part of each CDR3. Fields, in order: J gene, V gene, clone size, CDR3 protein. Some rows have no size entry. The others give once, few or many, or a class for an expanded clone.

>TRBJ1-2|TRBV9|many
CASSVQGASDYGYTF
>TRBJ1-2|TRBV9|many
CASSVLGQGGYGYTF
>TRBJ2-1|TRBV9|many
CASRSSGRGYNEQFF
>TRBJ1-2|TRBV9|many
CASSVGLGQGLGYTF
>TRBJ2-1|TRBV9|many
CASSPRGRGSYNEQFF
>TRBJ2-3|TRBV9|many
CASSPPSSDTQYF
>TRBJ2-5|TRBV9|NA
CASTVVSGTAETQYF
>TRBJ2-2|TRBV9|many
CASSVFAGANTGELFF
>TRBJ2-7|TRBV9|many
CASSVGVFGYEQYF
>TRBJ2-1|TRBV9|many
CASSVAGGRYNEQFF
>TRBJ2-1|TRBV9|many
CASSARGGGGAANEQFF
>TRBJ2-1|TRBV9|many
CASSVVGSYPYNEQFF
>TRBJ2-5|TRBV9|many
CASSPLAGAQETQYF
>TRBJ1-3|TRBV9|many
CASSVEGAGNTIYF
>TRBJ2-3|TRBV9|many
CASSPHGRAGGDTQYF
>TRBJ1-6|TRBV9|many
CASSVAYNSPLHF
>TRBJ1-1|TRBV9|many
CASSASDFTEAFF
>TRBJ1-2|TRBV9|many
CASSDVLWGGDWVYGYTF
>TRBJ1-1|TRBV16|NA
CVSSEQGQWILNTEAFF
>TRBJ2-3|TRBV9|many
CASSGSTDTQYF
>TRBJ2-7|TRBV9|many
CASSVGPSGNYEQYF
>TRBJ2-3|TRBV9|medium-sized
CASSVDGDTQYF
>TRBJ2-7|TRBV9|many
CASSVDPSGSSEQYF
>TRBJ2-1|TRBV9|NA
CASSVEPSHNEQFF
>TRBJ2-5|TRBV9|many
CASSVYSSPQETQYF
>TRBJ2-3|TRBV9|many
CASSVSGLSSTDTQYF
>TRBJ1-2|TRBV9|many
CASSVVAVSNYGYTF
>TRBJ2-1|TRBV9|many
CASSPRQGASYNEQFF
>TRBJ2-3|TRBV9|many
CASSGRDYSTDTQYF
>TRBJ2-7|TRBV9|many
CASSRTSGSISEQYF
>TRBJ2-3|TRBV9|many
CASSVAPDTDTQYF
>TRBJ1-3|TRBV9|many
CASSAGQGSGNTIYF
>TRBJ2-2|TRBV9|many
CASSGGGSWYTGELFF
>TRBJ2-1|TRBV9|many
CASSVEPLIHEQFF
>TRBJ1-1|TRBV9|many
CASTLGRDRGTEAFF
>TRBJ2-1|TRBV9|many
CASSAKSPGTGGDASYNEQFF
>TRBJ2-3|TRBV9|many
CASSVAQGWTDTQYF
>TRBJ2-1|TRBV9|many
CASSAGPAVDNEQFF
>TRBJ2-7|TRBV9|many
CDRAGGNSYEQYF
>TRBJ2-5|TRBV9|NA
CASSGSIQRGMGTLNRETQYF
>TRBJ2-1|TRBV9|many
CASSVDPAGASSEQFF
>TRBJ2-1|TRBV9|many
CASSFRLVNEQFF
>TRBJ1-2|TRBV9|many
CASSPTTENYGYTF
>TRBJ2-7|TRBV9|NA
CASSDGTSGVYEQYF
>TRBJ2-1|TRBV21-1|many
CASSKSSSSGRIHNEQFF
>TRBJ2-3|TRBV9|many
CASSVRPSGTDTQYF
>TRBJ1-2|TRBV9|NA
CASSGDLAQAMDGYTF
>TRBJ2-7|TRBV9|many
CASSVGRGEAYEQYF
>TRBJ2-1|TRBV9|many
CASSVRQGDNEQFF
>TRBJ2-2|TRBV9|many
CASSVGGGGPFSTGELFF
>TRBJ2-2|TRBV9|many
CASKAGANTGELFF
>TRBJ1-4|TRBV9|many
CASSPRDNPGSEKLFF
>TRBJ1-1|TRBV9|many
CASSPTPNTEAFF
>TRBJ2-1|TRBV9|many
CASSQAGSAHNEQFF
>TRBJ2-3|TRBV9|many
CASSSPQREGTDTQYF
>TRBJ2-2|TRBV9|many
CASSVDRANTGELFF
>TRBJ1-2|TRBV9|many
CASSSSLGRGYTF
>TRBJ2-3|TRBV9|many
CASSDDRGADTQYF
>TRBJ2-3|TRBV9|many
CASSVALGHHSTDTQYF